Each of the 29 T cell receptor beta chains below was sequenced from the same sample in a study of T cells in women clearing cervical HPV infection (dated by TCRdb to the late 2010s). Library method: the immunoSEQ multiplex PCR assay. The source is immuneACCESS, and TCRdb retained only in-frame sequences with V and J called. Part of the clones is not carried over; for the studies checked, unresolved V genes explain less than half of this, and the remainder is unexplained. The sample table on file contains approximately 21,000 clones. The ten largest clonotypes hold roughly 24% of the sample. The sample was blood buffy coat. These receptors originate from a woman aged 18 to 75 with a cervical HPV16 infection that either progressed to CIN3+ or cleared (not recorded which).

Of note for this clone: The read stops 3 residues short of the end of the CDR3; the missing end is completed from the germline J gene. The genes are TRBV30 and TRBJ1-1, with a tentative D call TRBD1 (6 bases). The length of the CDR3 is 14 residues. The V end lost 4 bases, the J end lost 6 bases, and 18 bases lay between the germline ends. The germline CDR1 and CDR2 sequences are GTSNPN and SVGIG (reference sequence). The CDR3 loop reads CAWNRDRNEPEAFF. The sequenced CDR3 bases are TGTGCCTGGAATCGAGACAGGAATGAACCTGAA.

Worth noting for this clone: The CDR3 end lies 3 residues beyond the end of the read and is filled in from the germline J gene. The chain couples TRBV7-2 to TRBJ1-2, with D possibly TRBD1 on 6 matching bases. The CDR3 sequence is 15 residues long. Germline V gene data show CDR1 as SGHTA and CDR2 as FQGNSA. Trimming shortened V by 1 base and J by 5 bases, and 14 bases separated the two germline ends. The chain's CDR3 is CASSLVFGTFYGYTF. The CDR3 DNA, read in part, is TGTGCCAGCAGCTTAGTGTTCGGGACATTTTATGGC.

Comments on this clone: The read ends 3 residues before the CDR3 terminus; that terminus is restored from the germline J gene. The rearrangement joins TRBV5-8 to TRBJ2-7; weak D call: TRBD1 (6 bases). Trimming took 4 bases from V and 0 from J, leaving 14 bases between them. The CDR3 runs 15 residues. Germline lookup yields CDR1 SGHTS and CDR2 YDEGEE. CDR3 DNA (partial): TGTGCCAGCAGCATCCACAGGGTTTCCTCCTACGAG. This encodes CASSIHRVSSYE. Given in full, the CDR3 is CASSIHRVSSYEQYF. The complete variable domain, with remaining parts taken from reference TRBV5-8 and TRBJ2-7, reads EAGVTQSPTHLIKTRGQQATLRCSPISGHTSVYWYQQALGLGLQFLLWYDEGEERNRGNFPPRFSGRQFPNYSSELNVNALELEDSALYLCASSIHRVSSYEQYFGPGTRLTVT.

The part of the CDR3 DNA that was read is TGTGCCAGCAGAAAGGTGGCTGGGGCCAACGTG. Translating it yields CASRKVAGANV. Given in full, the CDR3 is CASRKVAGANVLFF. The V gene is TRBV11-3, the J gene TRBJ2-2; tentatively, D is TRBD1 (5 bases). The CDR3 end falls 3 residues outside the read, so it is completed with the germline J gene. The CDR3 extends over 14 amino acids. Germline V CDR1 and CDR2: SGHNT, YENEEA.

About this clone itself: The read ends 3 residues shy of where the CDR3 ends; the end is completed using the germline J gene. V usage is TRBV5-4 and J usage is TRBJ2-2; D gene unclear. The germline gives CDR1 SGHNT, CDR2 YYREEE (reference sequence). Trimming left V 2 bases short and J 7 bases short, with 15 bases between. The CDR3 has 15 residues. The CDR3 loop reads CASSFETRMIGELFF. The CDR3 bases that were read are TGTGCCAGCAGCTTCGAGACTCGGATGATCGGGGAG. The full variable domain, completed using reference TRBV5-4 and TRBJ2-2, is ETGVTQSPTHLIKTRGQQVTLRCSSQSGHNTVSWYQQALGQGPQFIFQYYREEENGRGNFPPRFSGLQFPNYSSELNVNALELDDSALYLCASSFETRMIGELFFGEGSRLTVL.

With respect to this clone: Read coverage stops 3 residues before the CDR3 terminus; the germline J gene supplies the remainder. This chain joins TRBV20-1 and TRBJ2-3; 7 nucleotides agree with TRBD1. This CDR3 spans 13 amino acids. Germline V gene sequence: CDR1 DFQATT, CDR2 SNEGSKA (reference sequence). The CDR3 is CSARWDSNQPQYF. The covered CDR3 bases are TGCAGTGCTAGATGGGACAGCAATCAGCCG.

The part of the CDR3 DNA that was read is TGTGCCAGCTCACCACGGGAGGTCAGGGTCGGGAACTATGGC. Encoded protein: CASSPREVRVGNYG. The entire CDR3 reads CASSPREVRVGNYGAFF. This sequence joins TRBV18 and TRBJ1-1; possible D gene TRBD1, 5 bases. From the germline J gene comes the end of the CDR3, since the read stops 3 residues before it. Germline-derived CDR1 and CDR2 are KGHSH and LQKENI. The CDR3 spans 17 residues. The whole variable domain, remainder taken from reference TRBV18 and TRBJ1-1, is NAGVMQNPRHLVRRRGQEARLRCSPMKGHSHVYWYRQLPEEGLKFMVYLQKENIIDESGMPKERFSAEFPKEGPSILRIQQVVRGDSAAYFCASSPREVRVGNYGAFFGQGTRLTVV.

Comments on this clone: With the read ending 3 residues before the CDR3 end, the germline J gene is used to fill in that end. The V gene is TRBV12-3 or TRBV12-4, the J gene TRBJ2-3, with 11 bases that match TRBD2. The CDR3 extends over 18 amino acids. J was trimmed by 2 bases and V by 5 bases; bases with no gene match: 12. This chain's CDR3 is CASSQNQGTSGYTDTQYF. Incomplete CDR3 DNA: TGTGCCAGCAGTCAAAACCAGGGGACTAGCGGATACACAGATACG.

Comments on this clone: Coverage ceases 3 residues before the CDR3 finishes, and the germline J gene fills in the end. The chain has TRBV29-1 and TRBJ2-2; 7 bases are a match to TRBD2. Germline V lookup: CDR1 SQVTM, CDR2 ANQGSEA. The CDR3 has 15 residues. With V trimmed by 7 bases and J by 5 bases, 13 bases remained unmatched. CDR3 in amino acids: CSALQAGVGTGELFF. Partial CDR3 DNA: TGCAGCGCCCTTCAGGCGGGAGTCGGGACCGGGGAG.

With respect to this clone: The sequence runs out 3 residues before the end of the CDR3; the remainder is reconstructed from the germline J gene. The gene calls are TRBV28 and TRBJ1-2, with TRBD1 as a possible D gene (6 bases). The germline V gene has CDR1 MDHEN and CDR2 SYDVKM. The CDR3 has 13 residues. The CDR3 loop is CASSSNGQWDYTF. The sequenced CDR3 bases are TGTGCCAGCAGTTCAAATGGACAGTGGGAC.

About this clone: With the read ending 3 residues before the CDR3 end, the germline J gene is used to fill in that end. This chain joins TRBV29-1 and TRBJ1-1; weak D call: TRBD1 (6 bases). This CDR3 comprises 12 residues. V lost 3 bases and J 3 bases, leaving 8 bases between the germline ends. Germline V lookup: CDR1 SQVTM, CDR2 ANQGSEA. The CDR3 sequence is CSVDPGDTEAFF. CDR3 bases read: TGCAGCGTTGATCCAGGGGACACTGAA. Variable domain in full (rest from reference TRBV29-1 and TRBJ1-1): SAVISQKPSRDICQRGTSLTIQCQVDSQVTMMFWYRQQPGQSLTLIATANQGSEATYESGFVIDKFPISRPNLTFSTLTVSNMSPEDSSIYLCSVDPGDTEAFFGQGTRLTVV.

Notes on this clone: Sequencing ends 3 residues short of the CDR3 end; the germline J gene provides the rest. The chain joins TRBV20-1 to TRBJ1-1; maybe TRBD1 (5 bases). V lost 0 bases to trimming and J lost 4 bases, with 12 bases between them. From germline, CDR1 is DFQATT and CDR2 SNEGSKA (reference sequence). The CDR3 extends over 14 amino acids. CDR3 residues: CSARDQGRFTEAFF. The sequenced part of the CDR3 DNA is TGCAGTGCTAGAGACCAGGGAAGGTTCACTGAA.

For this clone: The read ends 3 residues before the CDR3 terminus; that terminus is restored from the germline J gene. The rearrangement links TRBV2 to TRBJ2-7; 10 nucleotides line up with TRBD2. V was clipped by 2 bases and J by 6 bases; unmatched bases: 13. CDR3 length equals 17 residues. The germline gives CDR1 SNHLY, CDR2 FYNNEI. The CDR3 region is CASSEKWLAGVKGEQYF. Incomplete CDR3 DNA: TGTGCCAGCAGTGAAAAATGGCTAGCGGGAGTTAAAGGCGAG.

Note on this clone: Sequencing ends 3 residues short of the CDR3 end; the germline J gene provides the rest. The V call is TRBV18, the J call TRBJ1-3; 7 bases are a match to TRBD1. The CDR3 has 17 residues. Germline values: CDR1 KGHSH, CDR2 LQKENI. Germline trimming cut 3 bases from V and 0 bases from J; bases unmatched to any gene: 8. CDR3 amino acids: CASSPRQGHSSGNTIYF. The sequenced part of the CDR3 DNA is TGTGCCAGCTCACCGAGACAGGGACACAGCTCTGGAAACACC.

In regard to this clone: The CDR3 end is not reached by the read, which stops 3 residues before it; the germline J gene fills it in. The rearrangement links TRBV19 to TRBJ1-2; 8 nucleotides agree with TRBD1. CDR3 length equals 17 residues. J lost 5 bases, V lost 2 bases, and 13 bases had no gene match. Germline V gives CDR1 LNHDA, CDR2 SQIVND (reference sequence). The CDR3 DNA, read in part, is TGTGCCAGTAGTATATTCCTCGGCGGGGACAGGACGTATGGC. Its translation is CASSIFLGGDRTYG. The complete CDR3 reads CASSIFLGGDRTYGYTF.

Note on this clone: The read falls 3 residues short of the CDR3 end, and the missing part is taken from the germline J gene. The V call is TRBV2, the J call TRBJ2-3; tentatively, D is TRBD1 (5 bases). In germline, CDR1 is SNHLY, CDR2 FYNNEI. The CDR3 totals 18 residues. The CDR3 spells CASRPEPGHPKSNQPQYF. CDR3 bases read: TGTGCCAGCAGGCCCGAGCCCGGACACCCAAAAAGCAATCAGCCG.

In the case of this clone: The read is 3 residues too short to cover the CDR3 end, so that end is filled in from the germline J gene. The chain uses TRBV18 and TRBJ1-2, with D possibly being TRBD1 (5 bases). The CDR3 is 13 amino acids. CDR1 KGHSH and CDR2 LQKENI come from the germline V gene. CDR3 DNA, as far as it was read: TGTGCCAGCACAAAACAGGACACAGATACC. Protein sequence: CASTKQDTDT. The full CDR3 reads CASTKQDTDTYTF.

CDR3 DNA, as far as it was read: TGTGCCAGCAGCTTAGGACCTGGCGGGGAA. Amino acid sequence: CASSLGPGGE. The whole CDR3 sequence reads CASSLGPGGEAFF. V is TRBV7-3 and J is TRBJ1-1; D uncertain. The read ends 3 residues early relative to the CDR3; the germline J gene fills the gap. Germline V gives CDR1 SGHTA, CDR2 FQGTGA. There are 13 residues in the CDR3.

Notes on this clone: Sequencing ends 3 residues short of the CDR3 end; the germline J gene provides the rest. This rearrangement joins TRBV30 to TRBJ2-6; 8 bases match TRBD1. CDR1 and CDR2 (germline): GTSNPN, SVGIG (reference sequence). The CDR3 runs 17 residues. J gave up 1 base and V 2 bases, and 7 bases lay outside the gene matches. CDR3 DNA, as far as it was read: TGTGCCTGGAGTACCGGGACAGGCCTTTCTGGGGCCAACGTC. Translated: CAWSTGTGLSGANV. From start to end, the CDR3 is CAWSTGTGLSGANVLTF.

Note on this clone: The DNA ends 3 residues before the CDR3 does, and the rest of the CDR3 is filled in from the germline J gene. This rearrangement joins TRBV7-9 to TRBJ2-7; maybe TRBD2 (6 bases). This CDR3 is built from 15 residues. Germline CDR1 is SEHNR and CDR2 is FQNEAQ (reference sequence). V lost 5 bases, J lost 2 bases, and 16 bases lay in between. CDR3 sequence: CASSPTGTYTYEQYF. The DNA read from the CDR3 is TGTGCCAGCAGCCCCACCGGGACTTACACCTACGAG. The full variable domain, completed using reference TRBV7-9 and TRBJ2-7, is DTGVSQNPRHKITKRGQNVTFRCDPISEHNRLYWYRQTLGQGPEFLTYFQNEAQLEKSRLLSDRFSAERPKGSFSTLEIQRTEQGDSAMYLCASSPTGTYTYEQYFGPGTRLTVT.

Regarding this clone: Coverage ceases 3 residues before the CDR3 finishes, and the germline J gene fills in the end. The chain links TRBV20-1 to TRBJ1-6; TRBD1 aligns across 8 bases. The V segment lost 0 bases and the J segment 8 bases; nucleotides outside the gene matches: 3. CDR1 and CDR2 from the germline V gene are DFQATT and SNEGSKA (reference sequence). The CDR3 is made up of 14 amino acids. The DNA read from the CDR3 is TGCAGTGCTAGAGATCAGGGGGCCGATTCACCC. Its protein product is CSARDQGADSP. The full CDR3 protein is CSARDQGADSPLHF.

A note on this clone: The read terminates 3 residues before the CDR3 end, so the remaining end is supplied by the germline J gene. The chain has TRBV7-8 and TRBJ2-1; 11 bases align to TRBD1. This CDR3 is built from 17 residues. Unmatched junction bases numbered 7, after V lost 2 bases and J lost 4 bases. CDR1 and CDR2 from the germline V gene are SGHVS and FQNEAQ. CDR3 region: CASSLFHRDRGYNEQFF. Partial CDR3 DNA: TGTGCCAGCAGCTTATTCCACCGGGACAGGGGGTACAATGAG.

Regarding this clone: The read falls 3 residues short of the CDR3 end, and the missing part is taken from the germline J gene. This chain links TRBV6-2 or TRBV6-3 with TRBJ2-1, with D perhaps TRBD2 (6 bases). The V end lost 2 bases, the J end lost 2 bases, and 13 bases lay between the germline ends. The CDR3 consists of 16 residues. The V gene's germline CDR1 is MNHEY and CDR2 SVGEGT. CDR3 protein: CASSYETSLAYNEQFF. The CDR3 DNA, read in part, is TGTGCCAGCAGTTACGAAACTAGCCTTGCCTACAATGAG.

The covered CDR3 bases are TGTGCCAGCAGCCCTGGGACTAGCGGAACATATTCTCAAGAGACC. It yields the protein CASSPGTSGTYSQET. The entire CDR3 protein is CASSPGTSGTYSQETQYF. V and J are TRBV4-2 and TRBJ2-5; 11 bases are a match to TRBD2. With the read ending 3 residues before the CDR3 end, the germline J gene is used to fill in that end. The CDR3 runs 18 residues. V shed 4 bases, J shed 2 bases, and the junction held 12 bases outside the gene matches. Germline loops: CDR1 LGHNA, CDR2 YNFKEQ.

A note on this clone: The missing CDR3 end, 3 residues past where the read stops, is filled in from the germline J gene. The chain employs TRBV5-1 and TRBJ2-3, with 8 bases identical to TRBD1. The CDR3 totals 14 residues. Germline V gene data show CDR1 as SGHRS and CDR2 as YFSETQ. The sequenced part of the CDR3 DNA is TGCGCCAGCAGCATAGGACAGGGCCAAGAGACG. Encoded protein: CASSIGQGQET. The entire CDR3 protein reads CASSIGQGQETQYF.

With respect to this clone: The DNA ends 3 residues before the CDR3 does, and the rest of the CDR3 is filled in from the germline J gene. The chain links TRBV30 to TRBJ1-6, with TRBD1 identical over 10 bases. The CDR3 sequence is 13 residues long. V shed 4 bases and J 9 bases; nucleotides not matched to a gene: 3. Germline CDR1 and CDR2: GTSNPN and SVGIG (reference sequence). The CDR3 sequence: CAWIDRGRSPLHF. The DNA read from the CDR3 is TGTGCCTGGATAGACAGGGGGCGTTCACCC.

As for this clone: The read finishes 3 residues shy of the CDR3 end, and the germline J gene is used to complete it. This chain links TRBV7-9 with TRBJ2-5; no firm D call. This CDR3 has 14 amino acids. The V end lost 0 bases, the J end lost 3 bases, and 8 bases lay between the germline ends. Looked up from germline, CDR1 is SEHNR and CDR2 is FQNEAQ (reference sequence). The CDR3 bases that were read are TGTGCCAGCAGCTTAGCGCAAACGGAAGAGACC. It codes for CASSLAQTEET. The full CDR3 protein is CASSLAQTEETQYF.

With respect to this clone: The DNA ends 3 residues before the CDR3 does, and the rest of the CDR3 is filled in from the germline J gene. This chain uses TRBV7-1 with TRBJ2-1, with 15 bases aligning to TRBD2. TRBV7-1 is classed as an ORF, of uncertain function. The CDR3 is 20 residues long. J was trimmed by 0 bases and V by 3 bases; bases with no gene match: 9. The sequenced part of the CDR3 DNA is TGTGCCAGCAGCTCCGGACTAGCGGGGGGGATAAGGAGCTCCTACAATGAG. The encoded protein is CASSSGLAGGIRSSYNE. In full, the CDR3 is CASSSGLAGGIRSSYNEQFF.

Concerning this clone: The sequence runs out 3 residues before the end of the CDR3; the remainder is reconstructed from the germline J gene. The chain has TRBV5-1 and TRBJ2-1, with a weak D call TRBD2 (6 bases). There are 13 residues in the CDR3. V was pared by 6 bases and J by 7 bases, with 14 bases between. From germline, CDR1 is SGHRS and CDR2 YFSETQ. Incomplete CDR3 DNA: TGCGCCAGCAAACCGCTTGGGGGGAATGAG. It is translated as CASKPLGGNE. The entire CDR3 is CASKPLGGNEQFF.